This TCR beta chain was observed in a study of vaccination effects on CD4 cells after COVID-19. This clone is a singleton in its sample. The target antigen is unknown. CDR1 is SGHDT and CDR2 is YYEEEE in the germline V gene. This CDR3 is built from 15 residues. Trimming left V 1 base short and J 1 base short, with 6 bases between. At the end of about ten days of culture, CD4+ T cells were isolated. No vaccinee had earlier SARS-CoV-2 infection, and nucleocapsid antibodies were negative. TCRdb's copy holds only in-frame clones and misses some; the assay was immunoSEQ multiplex PCR. The data show 50,000 to 75,000 clones, roughly 80% seen once.

This chain joins TRBV5-6 and TRBJ1-6; D is uncertain. Here the sequenced sample was CD4+ T cells from PBMCs cultured without peptide, taken before COVID-19 vaccination. The TCR comes from a human donor who received a COVID-19 vaccine. The CDR3 loop reads CASSLFGSYNSPLHF. In nucleotides, the CDR3 is TGTGCCAGCAGCTTGTTCGGGTCCTATAATTCACCCCTCCACTTT.